A selection of T cell receptor beta chains follows, all from one sample in a study of cytomegalovirus exposure and HLA in healthy donors. Assay used: immunoSEQ multiplex PCR; TCRdb lists only in-frame clones, some missing. In total, the table holds some 33,000 clones. The specimen sequenced was PBMCs. Every receptor here comes from a female donor in good health and CMV-seronegative. Both conserved end residues are part of each CDR3. The D gene is left open where the match is weak.

>TRBD1|TRBJ1-2|16|TRBV5-1
CASSPNPPGQGYGYTF
TGCGCCAGCAGCCCGAACCCACCGGGACAGGGGTATGGCTACACCTTC
>TRBD1|TRBJ2-5|14|TRBV9
CASSGHHRGETQYF
TGTGCCAGCAGCGGACATCACAGGGGAGAGACCCAGTACTTC
>TRBD2|TRBJ2-5|15|TRBV7-2
CATIGTSGGLETQYF
TGTGCCACCATCGGAACTAGCGGGGGGTTGGAGACCCAGTACTTC
>.|TRBJ1-5|14|TRBV4-1
CASSQGASNQPQHF
TGCGCCAGCAGCCAGGGGGCGAGCAATCAGCCCCAGCATTTT
>.|TRBJ1-1|13|TRBV7-3
CASSLITGVEAFF
TGTGCCAGCAGCTTAATCACCGGGGTTGAAGCTTTCTTT
>TRBD1|TRBJ2-1|18|TRBV5-1
CASSLDPGQGSSYNEQFF
TGCGCCAGCAGCTTGGACCCGGGACAGGGTAGCTCCTACAATGAGCAGTTCTTC
>TRBD1|TRBJ1-4|14|TRBV7-9
CASSSSGGDEKLFF
TGTGCCAGCAGCTCCTCAGGGGGCGATGAAAAACTGTTTTTT
>.|TRBJ1-5|17|TRBV11-2
CASSRYTGLRENQPQHF
TGTGCCAGCAGCAGATACACAGGGTTAAGGGAGAATCAGCCCCAGCATTTT
>.|TRBJ1-1|10|TRBV7-8
CASSRIEAFF
TGTGCCAGCAGCCGTATTGAAGCTTTCTTT
>.|TRBJ1-6|13|TRBV18
CASSPQGGSPLHF
TGTGCCAGCTCACCACAAGGGGGTTCACCCCTCCACTTT
>.|TRBJ1-4|14|TRBV5-1
CASSSGQRNEKLFF
TGCGCCAGCAGCTCAGGGCAGCGTAATGAAAAACTGTTTTTT
>TRBD1|TRBJ1-2|14|TRBV5-6
CASSGGTGGGGYTF
TGTGCCAGCAGCGGGGGGACAGGGGGTGGTGGCTACACCTTC
>.|TRBJ2-5|14|TRBV5-6
CASRRLQNQETQYF
TGTGCCAGCAGGCGCTTACAGAACCAAGAGACCCAGTACTTC
>.|TRBJ2-7|13|TRBV4-3
CASSPQQSYEQYF
TGCGCCAGCAGCCCCCAACAGTCCTACGAGCAGTACTTC
>TRBD1|TRBJ2-1|13|TRBV6-5
CASKETGYDEQFF
TGTGCCAGTAAAGAGACAGGGTACGATGAGCAGTTCTTC
>.|TRBJ1-2|16|TRBV19
CASQPVRSEVNYGYTF
TGTGCCAGCCAACCAGTGCGTTCGGAGGTTAACTATGGCTACACCTTC
>.|TRBJ1-2|14|TRBV6-1
CASSEATGPYGYTF
TGTGCCAGCAGTGAAGCTACAGGGCCTTATGGCTACACCTTC
>TRBD1|TRBJ1-2|16|TRBV27
CASSSRPGGPYYGYTF
TGTGCCAGCAGTTCTCGCCCAGGGGGCCCATACTATGGCTACACCTTC
>TRBD2|TRBJ2-3|17|TRBV27
CASSLGLGGRITDTQYF
TGTGCCAGCAGTTTAGGTCTGGGAGGGCGTATCACAGATACGCAGTATTTT
>TRBD2|TRBJ2-5|21|TRBV9
CASSVEPLGASGGLFLETQYF
TGTGCCAGCAGCGTAGAACCCCTCGGTGCTAGCGGGGGTTTGTTCCTAGAGACCCAGTACTTC
>TRBD2|TRBJ2-1|15|TRBV5-1
CASSLFAGDYNEQFF
TGCGCCAGCAGCTTGTTTGCGGGGGACTACAATGAGCAGTTCTTC
>.|TRBJ2-5|15|TRBV7-2
CASSLVVGGQETQYF
TGTGCCAGCAGCTTAGTTGTCGGGGGACAAGAGACCCAGTACTTC
>TRBD1|TRBJ2-3|15|TRBV7-2
CASSLAYRGTDTQYF
TGTGCCAGCAGCTTAGCTTACAGGGGGACAGATACGCAGTATTTT
>.|TRBJ1-6|15|TRBV15
CATSADPGYNSPLHF
TGTGCCACCAGCGCCGACCCAGGCTATAATTCACCCCTCCACTTT
>.|TRBJ1-6|17|TRBV4-3
CASSPRELSSYNSPLHF
TGCGCCAGCAGTCCGCGCGAACTTAGCTCCTATAATTCACCCCTCCACTTT
>.|TRBJ1-1|11|TRBV20-1
CSVQPGREAFF
TGCAGTGTTCAACCGGGAAGAGAAGCTTTCTTT
>.|TRBJ1-1|13|TRBV7-9
CASSQPVRSEAFF
TGTGCCAGCAGCCAACCGGTTCGCTCTGAAGCTTTCTTT
>.|TRBJ2-1|15|TRBV2
CASTDGGQSYNEQFF
TGTGCCAGCACCGACGGGGGACAGTCCTACAATGAGCAGTTCTTC
>TRBD1|TRBJ2-5|13|TRBV6-5
CASSYVRGKEQYF
TGTGCCAGCAGTTACGTCAGGGGGAAAGAGCAGTACTTC
>TRBD1|TRBJ2-7|13|TRBV30
CAWSPRGPYEQYF
TGTGCCTGGAGTCCCAGGGGGCCCTACGAGCAGTACTTC
>TRBD1|TRBJ1-4|13|TRBV2
CASTLTGAEKLFF
TGTGCCAGCACCCTGACAGGGGCAGAAAAACTGTTTTTT
>.|TRBJ1-6|14|TRBV5-4
CASSLKGFHSPLHF
TGTGCCAGCAGCTTGAAGGGGTTTCATTCACCCCTCCACTTT
>.|TRBJ2-5|12|TRBV19
CASSSRQETQYF
TGTGCCAGTAGTAGCAGGCAAGAGACCCAGTACTTC
>TRBD2|TRBJ2-3|17|TRBV4-3
CASSQGRASGAPDTQYF
TGCGCCAGCAGCCAAGGCAGGGCTAGCGGGGCCCCGGATACGCAGTATTTT
>.|TRBJ2-5|14|TRBV21-1
CASSKSDFQETQYF
TGCGCCAGCAGCAAATCGGACTTCCAAGAGACCCAGTACTTC
>.|TRBJ1-5|13|TRBV27
CASSPYSNQPQHF
TGTGCCAGCAGTCCGTATAGCAATCAGCCCCAGCATTTT
>TRBD2|TRBJ2-5|16|TRBV11-3
CASSSRGLAGVETQYF
TGTGCCAGCAGCTCGAGGGGACTAGCGGGGGTGGAGACCCAGTACTTC
>TRBD1|TRBJ1-4|15|TRBV2
CASVRQGATNEKLFF
TGTGCCAGCGTTAGACAGGGAGCAACTAATGAAAAACTGTTTTTT
>.|TRBJ2-7|13|TRBV5-1
CASSTGHGAGWDF
TGCGCCAGCAGTACTGGACACGGAGCGGGTTGGGACTTC
>.|TRBJ1-1|16|TRBV7-2
CASSMTSVLRDTEAFF
TGTGCCAGCAGCATGACGAGTGTCCTACGGGACACTGAAGCTTTCTTT
>.|TRBJ1-3|14|TRBV19
CASSNRYSGNTIYF
TGTGCCAGTAGTAACCGCTACTCTGGAAACACCATATATTTT